This T cell receptor beta chain was sequenced in a study of shared clonotypes between healthy human individuals. The CDR3 extends over 13 amino acids. The V end was cut by 0 bases, the J end by 10 bases, with 10 bases between. In germline, CDR1 is SEHNR, CDR2 FQNEAQ (reference sequence). Measured with immunoSEQ multiplex PCR; TCRdb has only the in-frame clones, and not every one. The sample carries millions of clones, 85% to 95% recorded once. The sequence derives from a man aged 18 to 29 in good health. Sample: naive CD4+ T cells sorted from blood. Sample subset: CD45RA+ positively selected. This chain joins TRBV7-9 and TRBJ2-1, with no clear D. In nucleotides, the CDR3 is TGTGCCAGCAGCTTAGCGGCTACACTAGAGCAGTTCTTC. It translates to CASSLAATLEQFF.